Reported below is one T cell receptor (beta chain). Antigen specificity is unknown. CDR3 length: 12 amino acids. The germline gives CDR1 MGHDK, CDR2 SYGVNS. V was clipped by 6 bases and J by 2 bases, with 8 bases between them. Each sample's TCRbeta library yielded on average about 38,000 productive templates. Assay used: immunoSEQ multiplex PCR; TCRdb lists only in-frame clones, some missing. The sample lists 30,000 to 35,000 clones, 65% to 80% occurring once. The data originate from a study of STAT3 mutations in large granular lymphocyte leukemia. Study-wide points: TCR clonotype switching after therapy occurred in 6 of 18 patients. Every T-LGLL patient had at least one immunodominant TCRbeta clonotype.

The source material was peripheral blood mononuclear cells. The sequence was obtained from a woman aged 45 to 65 with T-cell large granular lymphocyte leukemia. Some clones in this sample may be carry-over from other donors' samples. The V gene is TRBV25-1, the J gene TRBJ2-7, with TRBD1 as a possible D gene (6 bases). For the CDR3, the DNA is TGTGCCAGCAGCAGGGGAGCCTACGAGCAGTACTTC. Its translation is CASSRGAYEQYF.